The TCR beta chain under discussion was sequenced for a study of blood T cell repertoires in COVID-19. Participant reports of clinical history set cohort assignment. The CDR3 extends over 15 amino acids. J lost 1 base, V lost 1 base, and 4 bases had no gene match. Germline V lookup: CDR1 SGHRS, CDR2 YFSETQ. Method: immunoSEQ multiplex PCR; TCRdb's copy keeps in-frame clones and lacks some. This table holds 250,000 to 300,000 clones, 89% found once. This receptor was taken from a woman aged 60 to 75 who had recovered from COVID-19. V and J are TRBV5-1 and TRBJ1-1; 7 bases agree with TRBD1. The sequencing sample was made of PBMCs or T cells enriched from blood (not recorded which). CDR3 bases: TGCGCCAGCAGCTTGCAAACAGGGGAGAACACTGAAGCTTTCTTT. This encodes CASSLQTGENTEAFF.